This T cell receptor (beta chain) was identified in a study of regulatory T cells in long-lasting Graves disease. Germline values: CDR1 SGHRS, CDR2 YFSETQ. V shed 0 bases and J shed 5 bases, with 12 bases lying between them. The CDR3 sequence is 14 residues long. Study-wide results and limits: Researchers reported studying only peripheral blood, not thyroid tissue.

Note on this clonotype: No antigen is known for it.

TCR beta libraries were built with iRepertoire HTBI primers and Arm-PCR of CDR3 regions. TCRdb reprocessed the multiplex PCR reads with MiXCR, giving one entry per CDR3 protein. The sample holds fewer than 400,000 distinct CDR3 sequences, 15% to 20% seen once. Time point denoted: persistent/refractory GD, antithyroid drugs over 5 years with positive TRAb. TCR sequences were obtained from RNA taken from PBMCs. Sample: peripheral blood mononuclear cells (PBMCs), taken when the disease was refractory, from a patient treated with antithyroid drugs. This receptor was identified in a female donor with Graves disease. The rearrangement uses TRBV5-1 and TRBJ2-7; D not resolved. CDR3 amino acids: CASSLGGFLDEQYF. The CDR3, as DNA: TGCGCCAGCAGCTTGGGAGGATTCCTCGACGAGCAGTACTTC.